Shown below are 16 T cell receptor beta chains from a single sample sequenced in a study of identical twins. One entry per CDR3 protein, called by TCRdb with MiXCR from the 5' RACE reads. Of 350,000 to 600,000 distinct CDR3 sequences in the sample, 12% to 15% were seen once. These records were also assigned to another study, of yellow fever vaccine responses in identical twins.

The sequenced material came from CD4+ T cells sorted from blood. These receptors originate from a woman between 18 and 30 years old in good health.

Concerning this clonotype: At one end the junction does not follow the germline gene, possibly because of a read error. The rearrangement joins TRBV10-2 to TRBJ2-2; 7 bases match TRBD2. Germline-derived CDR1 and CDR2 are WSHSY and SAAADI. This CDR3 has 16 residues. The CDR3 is CACSERAGVNTGELFF. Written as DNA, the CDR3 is TGCGCCTGCAGTGAACGGGCGGGAGTGAACACCGGGGAGCTGTTTTTT.

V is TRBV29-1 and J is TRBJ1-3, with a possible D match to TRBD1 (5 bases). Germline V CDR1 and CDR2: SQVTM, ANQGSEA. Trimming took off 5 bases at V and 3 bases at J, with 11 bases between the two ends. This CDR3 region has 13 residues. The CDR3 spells CSVRGGDGNTIYF. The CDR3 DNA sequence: TGCAGCGTTCGGGGGGGGGATGGAAACACCATATATTTT.

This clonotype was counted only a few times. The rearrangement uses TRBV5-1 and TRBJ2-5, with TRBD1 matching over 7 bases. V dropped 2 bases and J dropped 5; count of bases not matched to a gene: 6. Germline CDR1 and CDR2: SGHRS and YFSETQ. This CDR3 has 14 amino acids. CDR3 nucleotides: TGCGCCAGCAGCTTTCAGGGGGTTGAGGAGACCCAGTACTTC. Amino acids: CASSFQGVEETQYF.

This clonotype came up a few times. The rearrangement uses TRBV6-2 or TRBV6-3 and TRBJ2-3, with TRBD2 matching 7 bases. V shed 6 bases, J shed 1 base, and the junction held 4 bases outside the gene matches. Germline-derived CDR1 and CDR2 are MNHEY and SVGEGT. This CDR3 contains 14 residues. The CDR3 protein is CASRSSGGTDTQYF. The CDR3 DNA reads TGTGCCAGCAGGTCTAGCGGCGGCACAGATACGCAGTATTTT.

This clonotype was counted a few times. CDR3 sequence reads: CASSFLSNQPQHF. As DNA, the CDR3 is TGTGCCAGCAGCTTCCTTAGCAATCAGCCCCAGCATTTT. The chain couples TRBV11-2 to TRBJ1-5; D is unresolved. This CDR3 is built from 13 residues. V was clipped by 3 bases and J by 0 bases, with 3 bases between them. CDR1 and CDR2 (germline): SGHAT, FQNNGV. The full variable domain, in which reference TRBV11-2 and TRBJ1-5 provide the parts outside the CDR3, is EAGVAQSPRYKIIEKRQSVAFWCNPISGHATLYWYQQILGQGPKLLIQFQNNGVVDDSQLPKDRFSAERLKGVDSTLKIQPAKLEDSAVYLCASSFLSNQPQHFGDGTRLSIL.

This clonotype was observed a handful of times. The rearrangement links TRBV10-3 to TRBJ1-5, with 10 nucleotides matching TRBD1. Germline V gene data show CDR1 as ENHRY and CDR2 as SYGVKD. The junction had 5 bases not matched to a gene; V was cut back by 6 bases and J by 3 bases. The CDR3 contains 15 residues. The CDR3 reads CAISSGTGDNQPQHF. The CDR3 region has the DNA TGTGCCATCAGCTCCGGGACAGGGGACAATCAGCCCCAGCATTTT.

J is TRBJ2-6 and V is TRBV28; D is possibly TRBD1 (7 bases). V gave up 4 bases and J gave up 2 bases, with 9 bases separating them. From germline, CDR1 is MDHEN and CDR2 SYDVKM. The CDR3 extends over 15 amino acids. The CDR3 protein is CASSSGGTGANVLTF. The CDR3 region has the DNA TGTGCCAGCAGTTCAGGGGGGACTGGGGCCAACGTCCTGACTTTC.

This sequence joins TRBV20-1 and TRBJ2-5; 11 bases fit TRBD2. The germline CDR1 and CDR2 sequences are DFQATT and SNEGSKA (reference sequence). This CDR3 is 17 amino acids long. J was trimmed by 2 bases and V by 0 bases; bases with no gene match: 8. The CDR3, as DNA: TGCAGTGCTAGAGACCCTAGCGGGAGGAGGGGGCAAGAGACCCAGTACTTC. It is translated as CSARDPSGRRGQETQYF.

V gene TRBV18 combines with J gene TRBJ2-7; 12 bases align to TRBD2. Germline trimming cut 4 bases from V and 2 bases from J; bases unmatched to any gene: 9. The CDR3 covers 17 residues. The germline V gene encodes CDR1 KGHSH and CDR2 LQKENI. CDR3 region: CASSLTGTSGRPYEQYF. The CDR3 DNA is TGTGCCAGCTCACTCACCGGGACTAGCGGGCGTCCCTACGAGCAGTACTTC.

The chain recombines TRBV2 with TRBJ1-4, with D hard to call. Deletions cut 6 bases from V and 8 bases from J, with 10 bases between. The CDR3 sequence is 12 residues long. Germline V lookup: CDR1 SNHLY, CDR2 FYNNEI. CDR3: CASSPQREKLFF. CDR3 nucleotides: TGTGCCAGCAGCCCCCAAAGGGAAAAACTGTTTTTT.

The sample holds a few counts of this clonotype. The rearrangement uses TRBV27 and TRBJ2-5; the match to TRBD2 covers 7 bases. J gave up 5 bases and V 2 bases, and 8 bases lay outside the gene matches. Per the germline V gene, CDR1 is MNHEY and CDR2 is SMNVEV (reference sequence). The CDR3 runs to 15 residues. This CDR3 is CASSLRYSGSETQYF. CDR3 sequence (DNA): TGTGCCAGCAGTTTACGATATAGCGGGTCGGAGACCCAGTACTTC.

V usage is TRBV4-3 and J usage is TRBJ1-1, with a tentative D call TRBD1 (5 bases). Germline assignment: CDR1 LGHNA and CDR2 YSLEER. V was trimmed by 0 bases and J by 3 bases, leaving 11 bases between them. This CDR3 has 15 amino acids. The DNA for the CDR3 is TGCGCCAGCAGCCAAGATTGGCAGGGAGACACTGAAGCTTTCTTT. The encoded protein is CASSQDWQGDTEAFF.

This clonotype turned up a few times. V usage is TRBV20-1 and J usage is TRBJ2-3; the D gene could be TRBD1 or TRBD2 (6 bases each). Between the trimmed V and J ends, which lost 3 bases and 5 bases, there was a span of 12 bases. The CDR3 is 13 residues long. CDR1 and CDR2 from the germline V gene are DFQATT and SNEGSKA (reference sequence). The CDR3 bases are TGCAGTGCTAGTACGGGGGCTTTAGATACGCAGTATTTT. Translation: CSASTGALDTQYF.

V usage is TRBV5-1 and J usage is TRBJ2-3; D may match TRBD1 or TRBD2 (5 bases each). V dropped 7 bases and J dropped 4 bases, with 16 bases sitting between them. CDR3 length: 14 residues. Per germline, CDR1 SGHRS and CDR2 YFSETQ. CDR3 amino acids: CASGPGTSADTQYF. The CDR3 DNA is TGCGCCAGCGGTCCCGGGACCTCGGCAGATACGCAGTATTTT.

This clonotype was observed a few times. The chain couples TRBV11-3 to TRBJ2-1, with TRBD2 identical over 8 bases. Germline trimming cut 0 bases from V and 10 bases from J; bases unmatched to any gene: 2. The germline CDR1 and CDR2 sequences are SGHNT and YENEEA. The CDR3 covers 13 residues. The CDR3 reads CASSLDGTREQFF. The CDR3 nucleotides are TGTGCCAGCAGCTTAGATGGGACTAGGGAGCAGTTCTTC.

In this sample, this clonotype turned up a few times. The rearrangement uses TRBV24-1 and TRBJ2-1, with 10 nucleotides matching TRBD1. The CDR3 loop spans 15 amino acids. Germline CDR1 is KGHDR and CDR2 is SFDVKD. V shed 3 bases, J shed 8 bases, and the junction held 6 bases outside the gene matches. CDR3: CATSDAGTGVYEQFF. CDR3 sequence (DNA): TGTGCCACCAGTGATGCCGGGACAGGGGTCTATGAGCAGTTCTTC.